These T cell receptor beta chains were read from a single sample in a study of Ad26.COV2.S vaccination and SARS-CoV-2 variants. Method: immunoSEQ multiplex PCR; TCRdb's copy keeps in-frame clones and lacks some. The data contain hundreds of thousands of clones, 80% to 95% of them seen just once; the ten biggest clones take up roughly an eighth. The sequences come from peripheral blood, collected in a trial of Ad26.COV2.S vaccine versus placebo. Source of these receptors: a person between 18 and 65 years old who received the Ad26.COV2.S COVID-19 vaccine or a placebo. Both conserved end residues are part of each CDR3. The D gene is left open where the match is weak. The size field is filled for only some rows; it gives once, few, many or a size class.

V gene,D gene,clone size,J gene,CDR3 DNA,CDR3 protein
TRBV28,TRBD2,-,TRBJ2-1,TGTGCCAGCATAGCGGGAGGGAGTCTAACCTACAATGAGCAGTTCTTC,CASIAGGSLTYNEQFF
TRBV15,TRBD2,-,TRBJ2-7,TGTGCCACCAGCAGAGATTTTCCCTCGCTTGGCGGGAGCTACGAGCAGTACTTC,CATSRDFPSLGGSYEQYF
TRBV3-1/TRBV3-2,-,-,TRBJ2-3,TGTGCCAGCAGCCAAGTCGGGGGAGCAGATACGCAGTATTTT,CASSQVGGADTQYF
TRBV19,-,-,TRBJ2-6,TGTGCCAGTAGTGCTCAGGGGACATCTGGGGCCAACGTCCTGACTTTC,CASSAQGTSGANVLTF
TRBV19,TRBD2,-,TRBJ2-7,TGTGCCACCACGGACCCCGGGACTAGCTTTCGGGAGCAGTACTTC,CATTDPGTSFREQYF
TRBV4-3,TRBD2,-,TRBJ2-1,TGCGCCAGCAGCCAAGATTTTACTAGCGGGGATGAGCAGTTCTTC,CASSQDFTSGDEQFF
TRBV7-6,-,-,TRBJ2-7,TGTGCCAGCAGCTTAGGCCACAACGACGAGCAGTACTTC,CASSLGHNDEQYF
TRBV7-6,-,-,TRBJ2-7,TGTGCCAGCATCCGAACGCATGAGTCCTACGAGCAGTACTTC,CASIRTHESYEQYF
TRBV12-3/TRBV12-4,-,-,TRBJ2-5,TGTGCCAGTTCGGTAAAAGAGACCCAGTACTTC,CASSVKETQYF
TRBV19,TRBD2,-,TRBJ2-7,TGTGCCAGTAGTGTTACTAGCGGGACGCCCATAAACTCCTACGAGCAGTACTTC,CASSVTSGTPINSYEQYF
TRBV28,TRBD2,once,TRBJ2-7,TGTGCCAGCAGCCTAGGACTAGTCCGCGAGCAGTACTTC,CASSLGLVREQYF
TRBV19,-,-,TRBJ2-7,TGTGCCAGTAGTCAGGGAAACTCCTACGAGCAGTACTTC,CASSQGNSYEQYF
TRBV6-5,-,few,TRBJ2-2,TGTGCCAGCAGTTACCGAGGGGACACCGGGGAGCTGTTTTTT,CASSYRGDTGELFF
TRBV7-2,TRBD1,-,TRBJ2-2,TGTGCCAGCAGCTTAGGTAGAGGACAGGGGGCGCCCGGGGAGCTGTTTTTT,CASSLGRGQGAPGELFF
TRBV4-3,TRBD1,-,TRBJ2-7,TGCGCCAGCAGCCAGACTTCCGGGACAGGGGGAATTTGGCGTTCCTACGAGCAGTACTTC,CASSQTSGTGGIWRSYEQYF
TRBV21-1,-,-,TRBJ1-2,TGTGCCAGCAGCAAAAGTGGGGCGTCGAGTAACTATGGCTACACCTTC,CASSKSGASSNYGYTF
TRBV4-2,-,-,TRBJ2-2,TGTGCCAGCAGCCAATTCGGGGTCTCGAACACCGGGGAGCTGTTTTTT,CASSQFGVSNTGELFF
TRBV19,TRBD2,once,TRBJ2-1,TGTGCCAGTAGTACGACCCATAGCGGGATCTTGAATGAGCAGTTCTTC,CASSTTHSGILNEQFF
TRBV2,-,few,TRBJ2-1,TGTGCCAGCAGTGAAGTGGGGATTAATGAGCAGTTCTTC,CASSEVGINEQFF
TRBV12-5,TRBD2,-,TRBJ2-4,TGTGCTAGTGCCCTTGGGACTAGCGGGAGCGATGGTACCAAAAACATTCAGTACTTC,CASALGTSGSDGTKNIQYF
TRBV6-5,-,-,TRBJ1-2,TGTGCCAGCAGTTACGGGGCGGACGACGGCTACACCTTC,CASSYGADDGYTF
TRBV7-2,TRBD2,-,TRBJ2-1,TGTGCCAGCACCCGCACCCGGCTAGCGGGAAATGAGCAGTTCTTC,CASTRTRLAGNEQFF
TRBV4-1,-,-,TRBJ2-6,TGCGCCAGCAGCCAAGGGTTGACTGGGGCCAACGTCCTGACTTTC,CASSQGLTGANVLTF
TRBV5-1,TRBD2,-,TRBJ2-1,TGCGCCAGCAAATCTGGCGGGGGGTACAATGAGCAGTTCTTC,CASKSGGGYNEQFF
TRBV10-1,-,-,TRBJ2-3,TGCGCCAGCAGTGAGTCGCGGGTCCCGGGAGATACGCAGTATTTT,CASSESRVPGDTQYF
TRBV5-6,TRBD1,-,TRBJ1-4,TGTGCCAGCAGCTTGGTTCAGGGGGCCAATGAAAAACTGTTTTTT,CASSLVQGANEKLFF
TRBV7-9,-,-,TRBJ2-2,TGTGCCAGCAGACTCACCGGGGAGCTGTTTTTT,CASRLTGELFF
TRBV10-3,TRBD1,-,TRBJ1-6,TGTGCCATCAGTGAAATGCCCGACAGGGCCTATTCACCCCTCCACTTT,CAISEMPDRAYSPLHF